This T cell receptor beta chain was sequenced for a study of OX40 agonist ivuxolimab in advanced cancers. General observations from the study: Normalized expansion of T-cell clones was also low for some nonresponders.

This CDR3 comprises 14 residues. Germline CDR1 reads MGHRA; CDR2 reads YSYEKL. Comments on this clone: The antigen is not known. One junction end does not reproduce the germline sequence, and a read error may be involved. Within the sample, other DNA sequences also encode this same CDR3.

Repertoires were generated with immunoSEQ multiplex PCR, while TCRdb's copy carries only in-frame clones and drops some. The sample lists about 83,000 clones, around nine tenths seen once, with 0.65% to 0.9% in the top ten. This clonotype was sampled from an adult with an advanced solid tumor such as melanoma, head and neck, liver or kidney cancer. This sequence joins TRBV4-1 and TRBJ1-5; tentatively, D is TRBD1 (5 bases). Sample: CD4+ or CD8+ T cells sorted from blood, taken in a trial of the OX40 agonist ivuxolimab. The CDR3 protein is CASSDTGRNQPQHF. The CDR3 region has the DNA TGCGCTAGCAGTGACACGGGGCGGAATCAGCCCCAGCATTTT.